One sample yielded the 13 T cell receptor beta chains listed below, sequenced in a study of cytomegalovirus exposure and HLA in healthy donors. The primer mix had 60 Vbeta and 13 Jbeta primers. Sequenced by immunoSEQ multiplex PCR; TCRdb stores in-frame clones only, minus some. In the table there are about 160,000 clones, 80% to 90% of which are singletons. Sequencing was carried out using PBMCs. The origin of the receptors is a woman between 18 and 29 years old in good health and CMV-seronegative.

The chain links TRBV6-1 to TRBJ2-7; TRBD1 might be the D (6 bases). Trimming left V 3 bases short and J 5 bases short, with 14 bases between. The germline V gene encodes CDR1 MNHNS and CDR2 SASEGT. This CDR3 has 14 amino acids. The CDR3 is CASSDRGRGHEQYF. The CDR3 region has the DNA TGTGCCAGCAGTGATCGCGGCAGGGGACACGAGCAGTACTTC.

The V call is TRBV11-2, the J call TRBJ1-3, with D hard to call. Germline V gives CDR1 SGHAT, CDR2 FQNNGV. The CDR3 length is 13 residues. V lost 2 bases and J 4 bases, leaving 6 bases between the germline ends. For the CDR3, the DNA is TGTGCCAGCAGCTTACAGGCGGGAAACACCATATATTTT. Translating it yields CASSLQAGNTIYF. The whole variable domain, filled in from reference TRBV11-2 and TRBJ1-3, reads EAGVAQSPRYKIIEKRQSVAFWCNPISGHATLYWYQQILGQGPKLLIQFQNNGVVDDSQLPKDRFSAERLKGVDSTLKIQPAKLEDSAVYLCASSLQAGNTIYFGEGSWLTVV.

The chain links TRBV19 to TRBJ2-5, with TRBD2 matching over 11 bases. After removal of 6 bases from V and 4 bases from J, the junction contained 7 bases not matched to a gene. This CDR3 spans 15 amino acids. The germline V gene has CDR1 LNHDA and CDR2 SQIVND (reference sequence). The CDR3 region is CASSLAGGKGETQYF. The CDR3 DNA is TGTGCCAGTAGCTTAGCGGGGGGGAAGGGAGAGACCCAGTACTTC.

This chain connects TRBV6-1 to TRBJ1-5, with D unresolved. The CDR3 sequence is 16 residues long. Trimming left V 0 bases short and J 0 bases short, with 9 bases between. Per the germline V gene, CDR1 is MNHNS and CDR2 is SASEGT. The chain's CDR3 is CASSEARPYSNQPQHF. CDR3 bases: TGTGCCAGCAGTGAAGCGCGGCCCTATAGCAATCAGCCCCAGCATTTT.

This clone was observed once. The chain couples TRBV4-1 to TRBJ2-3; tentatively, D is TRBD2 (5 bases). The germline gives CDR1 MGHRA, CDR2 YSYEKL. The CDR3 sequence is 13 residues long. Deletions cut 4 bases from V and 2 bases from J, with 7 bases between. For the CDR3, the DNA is TGCGCCAGCAGCCCCGGACTCACAGATACGCAGTATTTT. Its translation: CASSPGLTDTQYF.

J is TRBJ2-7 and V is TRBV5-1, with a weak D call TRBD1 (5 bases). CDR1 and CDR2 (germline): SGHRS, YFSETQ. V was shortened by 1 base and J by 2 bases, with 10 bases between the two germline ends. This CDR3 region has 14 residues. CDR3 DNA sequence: TGCGCCAGCAGCTTGTTTCAGGGTCCCTACGAGCAGTACTTC. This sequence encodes CASSLFQGPYEQYF. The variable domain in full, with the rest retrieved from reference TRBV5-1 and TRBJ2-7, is KAGVTQTPRYLIKTRGQQVTLSCSPISGHRSVSWYQQTPGQGLQFLFEYFSETQRNKGNFPGRFSGRQFSNSRSEMNVSTLELGDSALYLCASSLFQGPYEQYFGPGTRLTVT.

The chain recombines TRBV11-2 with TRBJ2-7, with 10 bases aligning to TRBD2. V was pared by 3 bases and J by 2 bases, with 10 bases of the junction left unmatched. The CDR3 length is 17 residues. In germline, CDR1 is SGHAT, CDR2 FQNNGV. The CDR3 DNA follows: TGTGCCAGCAGCTTTGTTACTTCCGGACTAGCGGCCTACGAGCAGTACTTC. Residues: CASSFVTSGLAAYEQYF.

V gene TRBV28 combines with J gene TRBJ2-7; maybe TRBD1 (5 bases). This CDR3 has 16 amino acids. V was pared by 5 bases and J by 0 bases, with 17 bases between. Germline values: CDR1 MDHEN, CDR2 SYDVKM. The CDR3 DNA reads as TGTGCCAGCAGTCCCCCCCGCAGGGCTAGCTCCTACGAGCAGTACTTC. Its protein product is CASSPPRRASSYEQYF. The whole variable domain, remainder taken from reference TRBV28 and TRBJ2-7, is DVKVTQSSRYLVKRTGEKVFLECVQDMDHENMFWYRQDPGLGLRLIYFSYDVKMKEKGDIPEGYSVSREKKERFSLILESASTNQTSMYLCASSPPRRASSYEQYFGPGTRLTVT.

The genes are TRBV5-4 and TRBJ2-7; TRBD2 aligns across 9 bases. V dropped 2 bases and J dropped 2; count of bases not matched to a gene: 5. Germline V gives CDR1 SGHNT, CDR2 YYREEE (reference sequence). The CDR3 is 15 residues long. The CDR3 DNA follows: TGTGCCAGCAGCTTCGGAGCGGGAGGCACCTACGAGCAGTACTTC. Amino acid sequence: CASSFGAGGTYEQYF. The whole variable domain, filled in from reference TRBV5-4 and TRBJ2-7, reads ETGVTQSPTHLIKTRGQQVTLRCSSQSGHNTVSWYQQALGQGPQFIFQYYREEENGRGNFPPRFSGLQFPNYSSELNVNALELDDSALYLCASSFGAGGTYEQYFGPGTRLTVT.

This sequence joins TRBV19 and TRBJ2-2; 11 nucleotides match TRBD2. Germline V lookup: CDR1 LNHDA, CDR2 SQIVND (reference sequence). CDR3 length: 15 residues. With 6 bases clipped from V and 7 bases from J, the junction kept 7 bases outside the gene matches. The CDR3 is CASRLLAGAGGELFF. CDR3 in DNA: TGTGCCAGTAGGCTACTAGCGGGAGCGGGCGGGGAGCTGTTTTTT.

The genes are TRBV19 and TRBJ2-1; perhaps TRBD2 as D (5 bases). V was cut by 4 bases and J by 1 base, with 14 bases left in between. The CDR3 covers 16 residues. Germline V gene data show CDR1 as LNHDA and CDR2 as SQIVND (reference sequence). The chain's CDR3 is CASSTTTSGSYNEQFF. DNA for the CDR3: TGTGCCAGTAGTACGACCACTAGTGGATCCTACAATGAGCAGTTCTTC.

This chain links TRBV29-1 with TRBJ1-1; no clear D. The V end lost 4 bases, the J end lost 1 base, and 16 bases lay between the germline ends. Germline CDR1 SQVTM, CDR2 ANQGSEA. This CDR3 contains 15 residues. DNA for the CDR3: TGCAGCGTTGTTCGCCCCCACTCGGGGAACACTGAAGCTTTCTTT. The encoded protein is CSVVRPHSGNTEAFF.

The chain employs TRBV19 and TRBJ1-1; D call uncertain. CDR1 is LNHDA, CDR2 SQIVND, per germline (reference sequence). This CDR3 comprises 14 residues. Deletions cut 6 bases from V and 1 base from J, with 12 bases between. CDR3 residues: CASRSPERNTEAFF. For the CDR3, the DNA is TGTGCCAGTAGGTCGCCGGAGAGGAACACTGAAGCTTTCTTT.